The 30 T cell receptor beta chains listed next were all sequenced from one sample in a study of T cells after yellow fever vaccination. Using its own MiXCR run on the 5' RACE reads, TCRdb lists one record per CDR3 protein. The table records about 350,000 distinct CDR3 sequences, roughly 4.3% of them present only once. Sequencing was performed on PBMCs, taken 5 days after the yellow fever booster vaccination. The receptors derive from a man between 18 and 35 years old who received the YFV17D yellow fever vaccine.

This clonotype was picked up many times. V usage is TRBV7-6 and J usage is TRBJ1-2; D remains ambiguous. Trimming stripped 0 bases from V and 4 bases from J, with 15 bases between. CDR3 length: 16 residues. Per germline, CDR1 SGHVS and CDR2 FNYEAQ. This CDR3 reads CASSLADPTGLYGYTF. CDR3 DNA: TGTGCCAGCAGCTTAGCCGATCCTACCGGGCTCTATGGCTACACCTTC.

The chain links TRBV28 to TRBJ2-1; TRBD2 agrees at 13 bases. Germline V CDR1 and CDR2: MDHEN, SYDVKM. The ends lost 8 bases at V and 8 bases at J; junction bases unmatched: 0. This CDR3 has 12 amino acids. CDR3 sequence: CASGLAGDEQFF. The CDR3 DNA reads TGTGCCAGCGGACTAGCGGGGGATGAGCAGTTCTTC.

This clonotype was observed a few times. The chain is built from TRBV9 and TRBJ2-6; D tentatively reads TRBD1 or TRBD2 (5 bases each). The germline V gene encodes CDR1 SGDLS and CDR2 YYNGEE. Trimming left V 3 bases short and J 4 bases short, with 8 bases between. The CDR3 is 14 residues long. In DNA form, the CDR3 reads TGTGCCAGCAGCGCCGGGGCAGGGGCCAACGTCCTGACTTTC. Protein product: CASSAGAGANVLTF.

The table lists this clonotype with many counts. The chain employs TRBV6-1 and TRBJ1-2; D is unresolved. The CDR3 runs 12 residues. Trimming removed 6 bases from V and 5 bases from J, with 10 bases in between. Germline V gene lookup returns CDR1 MNHNS and CDR2 SASEGT. The DNA for the CDR3 is TGTGCCAGCAGGGAGGCCGGATATGGCTACACCTTC. This gives the protein CASREAGYGYTF.

The V gene is TRBV5-1, the J gene TRBJ1-1; D is unresolved. From germline, CDR1 is SGHRS and CDR2 YFSETQ. Deletions cut 0 bases from V and 3 bases from J, with 15 bases between. The CDR3 has 16 residues. The CDR3 spells CASSLAEKASYTEAFF. The CDR3 DNA follows: TGCGCCAGCAGCTTGGCCGAAAAGGCCTCTTACACTGAAGCTTTCTTT.

CDR3 coding DNA: TGTGCCAGCAGTTACTCACAGGGGGCATCAGATACGCAGTATTTT. Translating it yields CASSYSQGASDTQYF. The chain joins TRBV6-5 to TRBJ2-3; TRBD1 agrees at 9 bases. There are 15 residues in the CDR3. Germline V lookup: CDR1 MNHEY, CDR2 SVGAGI. V dropped 0 bases and J dropped 4; count of bases not matched to a gene: 2.

In its sample, this clonotype was seen many times. The CDR3, as DNA: TGTGCCAGCAGACCCAGGGGTGGCTCCTACGAGCAGTACGTC. Encoded protein: CASRPRGGSYEQYV. The chain joins TRBV6-5 to TRBJ2-7; the D gene is possibly TRBD1 (6 bases). CDR3 size: 14 residues. V lost 6 bases to trimming and J lost 0 bases, with 12 bases between them. Germline-derived CDR1 and CDR2 are MNHEY and SVGAGI.

The V and J genes are TRBV5-4 and TRBJ2-3, with 14 nucleotides matching TRBD2. Germline V gene lookup returns CDR1 SGHNT and CDR2 YYREEE (reference sequence). V dropped 5 bases and J dropped 5; count of bases not matched to a gene: 4. The CDR3 contains 15 residues. The DNA of the CDR3 is TGTGCCAGCAGGTCGGGACTAGCGGGGGAAGATACGCAGTATTTT. Protein: CASRSGLAGEDTQYF.

The V gene is TRBV25-1, the J gene TRBJ1-3; a weak D match, TRBD1 (6 bases). The CDR3 is made up of 17 amino acids. In germline, CDR1 is MGHDK, CDR2 SYGVNS. Between the trimmed V and J ends, which lost 6 bases and 0 bases, there was a span of 18 bases. The CDR3: CASSHPIGGYSGNTIYF. The CDR3 nucleotides are TGTGCCAGCAGCCACCCGATCGGGGGCTACTCTGGAAACACCATATATTTT.

This clonotype was seen a few times. The J gene is TRBJ1-5, the V gene TRBV4-2; weak D call: TRBD1 (5 bases). CDR3 length equals 15 residues. The V and J ends lost 1 base and 5 bases respectively, with 12 bases between them. CDR1 and CDR2 (germline): LGHNA, YNFKEQ. This chain's CDR3 is CASSQAAGIDQPQHF. The CDR3 coding sequence is TGTGCCAGCAGCCAAGCCGCAGGGATAGATCAGCCCCAGCATTTT.

This clonotype was seen repeatedly, ten times or more. The rearrangement uses TRBV7-2 and TRBJ1-2; D remains ambiguous. Germline V gene lookup returns CDR1 SGHTA and CDR2 FQGNSA. V lost 3 bases and J lost 5, with 13 bases in between. The CDR3 loop spans 14 amino acids. The CDR3 loop is CASSLNTRSYGYTF. The CDR3 region has the DNA TGTGCCAGCAGCTTGAACACCCGGAGTTATGGCTACACCTTC.

Only a few counts were recorded for this clonotype. The chain carries TRBV6-5 and TRBJ1-6, with 7 bases fitting TRBD1. CDR3 length: 17 amino acids. Germline-derived CDR1 and CDR2 are MNHEY and SVGAGI. V was pared by 2 bases and J by 6 bases, with 10 bases of the junction left unmatched. The CDR3 here is CASSYTNRGRANSPLHF. The CDR3 DNA follows: TGTGCCAGCAGTTACACTAACAGGGGAAGGGCTAATTCACCCCTCCACTTT.

This clonotype was seen a few times. The chain employs TRBV9 and TRBJ1-4; tentatively, D is TRBD1 (6 bases). This CDR3 region has 15 residues. The V gene lost 4 bases and the J gene lost 2 bases, with 12 bases spanning the gap. Germline assignment: CDR1 SGDLS and CDR2 YYNGEE. The CDR3 protein is CASSPRTGTNEKLFF. CDR3 nucleotide sequence: TGTGCCAGCAGCCCAAGAACAGGGACTAATGAAAAACTGTTTTTT.

The rearrangement joins TRBV5-1 to TRBJ2-5, with a tentative D call TRBD1 (5 bases). Germline V gene sequence: CDR1 SGHRS, CDR2 YFSETQ. There are 13 residues in the CDR3. The V gene lost 4 bases and the J gene lost 1 base, with 8 bases spanning the gap. The CDR3 DNA follows: TGCGCCAGCAGCGCAGGGATCCAAGAGACCCAGTACTTC. Its translation: CASSAGIQETQYF.

This clonotype appeared a few times. The chain uses TRBV4-1 and TRBJ2-7; perhaps TRBD2 as D (6 bases). The CDR3 spans 16 residues. Germline assignment: CDR1 MGHRA and CDR2 YSYEKL. V was shortened by 3 bases and J by 3 bases, with 18 bases between the two germline ends. Here the CDR3 DNA reads TGCGCCAGCAGCCAGTATCCCCCGGGACTGTTCTACGAGCAGTACTTC. Encoded protein: CASSQYPPGLFYEQYF.

The V and J genes are TRBV4-3 and TRBJ1-1; no reliable D call. The V end was cut by 4 bases, the J end by 1 base, with 16 bases between. The CDR3 is made up of 16 amino acids. The germline V gene encodes CDR1 LGHNA and CDR2 YSLEER. The CDR3 region is CASSPRPGVRNTEAFF. CDR3 DNA sequence: TGCGCCAGCAGCCCCCGACCCGGGGTCCGGAACACTGAAGCTTTCTTT.

This clonotype was counted only a few times. The chain employs TRBV10-3 and TRBJ1-2; the match to TRBD1 covers 9 bases. The CDR3 has 14 amino acids. V trimming: 0 bases; J trimming: 8 bases; junction bases outside the gene matches: 4. Germline assignment: CDR1 ENHRY and CDR2 SYGVKD. The chain's CDR3 is CAISESRTGEGYTF. CDR3 nucleotide sequence: TGTGCCATCAGTGAGTCCCGGACAGGGGAGGGCTACACCTTC.

This clonotype was counted only a few times. This chain's CDR3 is CSARDSLNTEAFF. The CDR3 nucleotides read TGCAGTGCCCGGGACAGTTTGAACACTGAAGCTTTCTTT. The chain is built from TRBV20-1 and TRBJ1-1; 7 bases agree with TRBD1. V lost 6 bases and J lost 0; bases outside the gene matches: 4. The CDR3 has 13 amino acids. Germline V gene data show CDR1 as DFQATT and CDR2 as SNEGSKA (reference sequence).

This clonotype was seen more than once but under ten times. The chain carries TRBV6-5 and TRBJ2-3; 7 nucleotides match TRBD2. After removal of 6 bases from V and 0 bases from J, the junction contained 6 bases not matched to a gene. Germline CDR1 and CDR2: MNHEY and SVGAGI. The CDR3 spans 15 residues. The CDR3 nucleotides are TGTGCCAGCAGGATAACTAGCGCTAGCACAGATACGCAGTATTTT. It is translated as CASRITSASTDTQYF.

The J gene is TRBJ1-6, the V gene TRBV7-3; D is perhaps TRBD1 (6 bases). Looked up from germline, CDR1 is SGHTA and CDR2 is FQGTGA. CDR3 length equals 15 residues. Trimming removed 3 bases from V and 11 bases from J, with 17 bases in between. The CDR3 DNA is TGTGCCAGCAGCTTGGTTGGGACACCTTTGGCACCCCTCCACTTT. Translated, it gives CASSLVGTPLAPLHF.

This clonotype was seen a handful of times. This CDR3 is CAISAAGTSGGLTYEQYF. For the CDR3, the DNA is TGTGCCATCAGTGCGGCCGGGACTAGCGGGGGGCTAACCTACGAGCAGTACTTC. V and J are TRBV10-3 and TRBJ2-7, with TRBD2 identical over 15 bases. V was clipped by 4 bases and J by 2 bases; unmatched bases: 9. The length of the CDR3 is 18 residues. CDR1 and CDR2 from the germline V gene are ENHRY and SYGVKD.

The chain links TRBV4-1 to TRBJ1-6; D might be TRBD1 (5 bases). The germline V and J ends were trimmed by 1 base and 9 bases, with 13 bases remaining between them. Germline CDR1 and CDR2: MGHRA and YSYEKL. This CDR3 contains 15 residues. The chain's CDR3 is CASSQGTGPISPLHF. CDR3 bases: TGCGCCAGCAGCCAAGGTACGGGACCGATTTCACCCCTCCACTTT.

There are a few counts of this clonotype. The chain combines TRBV7-8 with TRBJ2-7, with a tentative D call TRBD1 (5 bases). The germline V gene has CDR1 SGHVS and CDR2 FQNEAQ. V lost 3 bases and J 0 bases, leaving 18 bases between the germline ends. This CDR3 is 17 amino acids long. CDR3 DNA sequence: TGTGCCAGCAGCTTTTTACCGACAGAAATTCCCTCCTACGAGCAGTACGTC. The encoded protein is CASSFLPTEIPSYEQYV.

This clonotype was counted at least ten times. The gene calls are TRBV6-2 or TRBV6-3 and TRBJ1-1; D gene uncertain. V dropped 4 bases and J dropped 1 base, with 7 bases sitting between them. The length of the CDR3 is 13 residues. Germline CDR1 reads MNHEY; CDR2 reads SVGEGT. CDR3 region: CASSWAQNTEAFF. In DNA, the CDR3 is TGTGCCAGCAGTTGGGCCCAGAACACTGAAGCTTTCTTT.

This clonotype was counted many times. V is TRBV9 and J is TRBJ1-5; D is ambiguous. Germline values: CDR1 SGDLS, CDR2 YYNGEE. Between the trimmed V and J ends, which lost 0 bases and 4 bases, there was a span of 8 bases. CDR3 length: 14 amino acids. CDR3 coding DNA: TGTGCCAGCAGCGTAGCGCCCTTTAATCAGCCCCAGCATTTT. Protein sequence: CASSVAPFNQPQHF.

This clonotype was detected only a few times. The chain joins TRBV6-5 to TRBJ2-3, with 8 bases identical to TRBD2. This CDR3 contains 14 residues. With V trimmed by 7 bases and J by 1 base, 4 bases remained unmatched. Germline CDR1 reads MNHEY; CDR2 reads SVGAGI. The CDR3 loop is CASKGRGGTDTQYF. The CDR3 coding sequence is TGTGCCAGCAAGGGGCGGGGGGGCACAGATACGCAGTATTTT.

This clonotype was seen a few times. The chain joins TRBV19 to TRBJ1-5, with D perhaps TRBD1 (5 bases). The germline CDR1 and CDR2 sequences are LNHDA and SQIVND (reference sequence). V lost 3 bases, J lost 1 base, and 10 bases lay in between. The CDR3 length is 15 residues. The CDR3 coding sequence is TGTGCCAGTAGTATTCAGGGAGGGAGCAATCAGCCCCAGCATTTT. Its translation: CASSIQGGSNQPQHF.

The J gene is TRBJ1-2, the V gene TRBV12-3 or TRBV12-4; unclear D gene. V shed 2 bases and J shed 5 bases, with 9 bases lying between them. This CDR3 is 13 amino acids long. The CDR3 region is CASSLSRAYGYTF. The CDR3 DNA reads as TGTGCCAGCAGTTTATCGCGGGCTTATGGCTACACCTTC.

At least ten counts were recorded for this clonotype. The chain couples TRBV6-2 or TRBV6-3 to TRBJ1-1; the D gene is possibly TRBD1 (6 bases). The CDR3 runs 14 residues. Germline V CDR1 and CDR2: MNHEY, SVGEGT. V lost 5 bases and J 4 bases, leaving 14 bases between the germline ends. The CDR3 sequence: CASSRQGRSTEAFF. The CDR3 DNA reads TGTGCCAGCAGTCGGCAGGGGCGAAGCACTGAAGCTTTCTTT.

The sample holds a few counts of this clonotype. The rearrangement uses TRBV7-8 and TRBJ2-5; D unclear. CDR1 SGHVS and CDR2 FQNEAQ come from the germline V gene. V shed 3 bases and J shed 5 bases, with 13 bases lying between them. The CDR3 contains 14 residues. The CDR3 DNA sequence: TGTGCCAGCAGCTTCTTGGGGAATCCGGAGACCCAGTACTTC. Residues: CASSFLGNPETQYF. The whole variable domain, remainder taken from reference TRBV7-8 and TRBJ2-5, is GAGVSQSPRYKVAKRGQDVALRCDPISGHVSLFWYQQALGQGPEFLTYFQNEAQLDKSGLPSDRFFAERPEGSVSTLKIQRTQQEDSAVYLCASSFLGNPETQYFGPGTRLLVL.